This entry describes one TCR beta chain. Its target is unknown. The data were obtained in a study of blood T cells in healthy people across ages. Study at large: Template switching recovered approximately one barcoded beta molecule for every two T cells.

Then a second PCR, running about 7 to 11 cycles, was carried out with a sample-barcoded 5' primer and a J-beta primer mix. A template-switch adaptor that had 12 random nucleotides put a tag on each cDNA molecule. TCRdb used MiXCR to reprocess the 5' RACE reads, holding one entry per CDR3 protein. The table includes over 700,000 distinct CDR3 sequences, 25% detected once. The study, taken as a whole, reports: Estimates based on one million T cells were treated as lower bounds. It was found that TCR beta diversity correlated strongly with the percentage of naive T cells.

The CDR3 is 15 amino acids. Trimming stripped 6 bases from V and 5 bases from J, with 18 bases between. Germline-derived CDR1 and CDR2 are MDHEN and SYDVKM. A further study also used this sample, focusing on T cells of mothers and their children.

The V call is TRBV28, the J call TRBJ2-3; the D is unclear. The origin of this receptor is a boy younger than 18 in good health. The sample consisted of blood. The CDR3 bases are TGTGCCAGCAGCGCAGACGGCTCCCTCCGAGATACGCAGTATTTT. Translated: CASSADGSLRDTQYF. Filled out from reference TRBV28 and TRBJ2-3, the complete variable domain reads DVKVTQSSRYLVKRTGEKVFLECVQDMDHENMFWYRQDPGLGLRLIYFSYDVKMKEKGDIPEGYSVSREKKERFSLILESASTNQTSMYLCASSADGSLRDTQYFGPGTRLTVL.